A single sample gave rise to the 10 T cell receptor beta chains below, sequenced in a study of sequential checkpoint blockade in melanoma. Some clones are missing from TCRdb's copy, which holds only in-frame ones; the method was immunoSEQ multiplex PCR. The sample consists of some 8,000 clones, about nine tenths of them appearing once. This sample's treatment: randomized to nivolumab then ipilimumab (arm A) or the reverse (arm B). Sample: CD8+ T cells sorted from blood (inferred from file names), taken from a patient given nivolumab and ipilimumab in sequence. The receptors come from a human donor with melanoma.

The chain couples TRBV5-8 to TRBJ1-5, with D tentatively TRBD1 (5 bases). With 0 bases removed from V and 3 bases from J, the gap between germline ends came to 10 bases. The CDR3 has 15 residues. Germline-derived CDR1 and CDR2 are SGHTS and YDEGEE. CDR3 protein: CASSLVGQINQPQHF. CDR3 nucleotide sequence: TGTGCCAGCAGCTTGGTGGGGCAGATCAATCAGCCCCAGCATTTT. Complete variable domain (other parts from reference TRBV5-8 and TRBJ1-5): EAGVTQSPTHLIKTRGQQATLRCSPISGHTSVYWYQQALGLGLQFLLWYDEGEERNRGNFPPRFSGRQFPNYSSELNVNALELEDSALYLCASSLVGQINQPQHFGDGTRLSIL.

This chain connects TRBV5-1 to TRBJ2-7; TRBD1 might be the D (6 bases). CDR3 size: 13 residues. The germline gives CDR1 SGHRS, CDR2 YFSETQ. V was trimmed by 4 bases and J by 1 base, leaving 9 bases between them. The CDR3 DNA reads as TGCGCCAGCAGCCTAACAGGGTCCTACGAGCAGTACTTC. The encoded protein is CASSLTGSYEQYF.

The gene calls are TRBV9 and TRBJ1-2; D unclear. The CDR3 consists of 13 residues. V was clipped by 3 bases and J by 6 bases, with 12 bases between them. The V gene's germline CDR1 is SGDLS and CDR2 YYNGEE. CDR3 sequence: CASSDAVTHGYTF. The CDR3 coding sequence is TGTGCCAGCAGCGACGCAGTCACCCATGGCTACACCTTC.

V is TRBV9 and J is TRBJ1-1, with D tentatively TRBD1 (6 bases). This CDR3 spans 16 amino acids. V gave up 3 bases and J gave up 1 base, with 16 bases separating them. CDR1 is SGDLS, CDR2 YYNGEE, per germline. The DNA for the CDR3 is TGTGCCAGCAGCGGGGAGGGGGATGGATCGAACACTGAAGCTTTCTTT. Translation: CASSGEGDGSNTEAFF.

The chain couples TRBV19 to TRBJ2-1; 9 bases agree with TRBD2. From germline, CDR1 is LNHDA and CDR2 SQIVND (reference sequence). The CDR3 length is 15 residues. The J segment lost 4 bases and the V segment lost 3 bases, leaving 4 bases of the junction unmatched. DNA of the CDR3: TGTGCCAGTAGTATTAGCGGGGGCGATTACAATGAGCAGTTCTTC. Translating gives CASSISGGDYNEQFF.

V is TRBV19 and J is TRBJ2-7; no definite D call. Trimming took 8 bases from V and 1 from J, leaving 12 bases between them. The CDR3 consists of 13 residues. From germline, CDR1 is LNHDA and CDR2 SQIVND (reference sequence). The CDR3 loop is CASRFTESYEQYF. Written as DNA, the CDR3 is TGTGCCAGTCGTTTTACAGAGTCCTACGAGCAGTACTTC.

In this sample, this clone turned up once. J is TRBJ2-7 and V is TRBV27; D unclear. The CDR3 has 14 residues. Germline V CDR1 and CDR2: MNHEY, SMNVEV (reference sequence). V was trimmed by 2 bases and J by 0 bases, leaving 8 bases between them. CDR3 residues: CASSLVRSSYEQYF. The CDR3 nucleotides read TGTGCCAGCAGTTTAGTAAGGAGCTCCTACGAGCAGTACTTC.

This clone was observed a handful of times. The rearrangement uses TRBV2 and TRBJ1-5, with TRBD1 as a possible D gene (6 bases). The CDR3 runs 14 residues. Trimming removed 2 bases at V and 6 bases at J, with 11 bases between. CDR1 is SNHLY, CDR2 FYNNEI, per germline. The CDR3: CASSELGGTQPQHF. For the CDR3, the DNA is TGTGCCAGCAGTGAACTAGGGGGAACTCAGCCCCAGCATTTT.

The chain links TRBV2 to TRBJ1-1, with D tentatively TRBD1 (6 bases). CDR1 is SNHLY and CDR2 is FYNNEI in the germline V gene. The CDR3 is 14 amino acids. The germline V and J ends were trimmed by 7 bases and 7 bases, with 19 bases remaining between them. The CDR3 spells CASIRMGGGLEAFF. CDR3 coding DNA: TGTGCCAGCATACGGATGGGTGGGGGCCTTGAAGCTTTCTTT.

The genes are TRBV9 and TRBJ1-2, with TRBD1 matching over 8 bases. V dropped 3 bases and J dropped 0; count of bases not matched to a gene: 10. CDR1 is SGDLS, CDR2 YYNGEE, per germline. CDR3 length: 17 residues. DNA of the CDR3: TGTGCCAGCAGCGCCGGGACAGGAGAATCTTCTAACTATGGCTACACCTTC. It yields the protein CASSAGTGESSNYGYTF.